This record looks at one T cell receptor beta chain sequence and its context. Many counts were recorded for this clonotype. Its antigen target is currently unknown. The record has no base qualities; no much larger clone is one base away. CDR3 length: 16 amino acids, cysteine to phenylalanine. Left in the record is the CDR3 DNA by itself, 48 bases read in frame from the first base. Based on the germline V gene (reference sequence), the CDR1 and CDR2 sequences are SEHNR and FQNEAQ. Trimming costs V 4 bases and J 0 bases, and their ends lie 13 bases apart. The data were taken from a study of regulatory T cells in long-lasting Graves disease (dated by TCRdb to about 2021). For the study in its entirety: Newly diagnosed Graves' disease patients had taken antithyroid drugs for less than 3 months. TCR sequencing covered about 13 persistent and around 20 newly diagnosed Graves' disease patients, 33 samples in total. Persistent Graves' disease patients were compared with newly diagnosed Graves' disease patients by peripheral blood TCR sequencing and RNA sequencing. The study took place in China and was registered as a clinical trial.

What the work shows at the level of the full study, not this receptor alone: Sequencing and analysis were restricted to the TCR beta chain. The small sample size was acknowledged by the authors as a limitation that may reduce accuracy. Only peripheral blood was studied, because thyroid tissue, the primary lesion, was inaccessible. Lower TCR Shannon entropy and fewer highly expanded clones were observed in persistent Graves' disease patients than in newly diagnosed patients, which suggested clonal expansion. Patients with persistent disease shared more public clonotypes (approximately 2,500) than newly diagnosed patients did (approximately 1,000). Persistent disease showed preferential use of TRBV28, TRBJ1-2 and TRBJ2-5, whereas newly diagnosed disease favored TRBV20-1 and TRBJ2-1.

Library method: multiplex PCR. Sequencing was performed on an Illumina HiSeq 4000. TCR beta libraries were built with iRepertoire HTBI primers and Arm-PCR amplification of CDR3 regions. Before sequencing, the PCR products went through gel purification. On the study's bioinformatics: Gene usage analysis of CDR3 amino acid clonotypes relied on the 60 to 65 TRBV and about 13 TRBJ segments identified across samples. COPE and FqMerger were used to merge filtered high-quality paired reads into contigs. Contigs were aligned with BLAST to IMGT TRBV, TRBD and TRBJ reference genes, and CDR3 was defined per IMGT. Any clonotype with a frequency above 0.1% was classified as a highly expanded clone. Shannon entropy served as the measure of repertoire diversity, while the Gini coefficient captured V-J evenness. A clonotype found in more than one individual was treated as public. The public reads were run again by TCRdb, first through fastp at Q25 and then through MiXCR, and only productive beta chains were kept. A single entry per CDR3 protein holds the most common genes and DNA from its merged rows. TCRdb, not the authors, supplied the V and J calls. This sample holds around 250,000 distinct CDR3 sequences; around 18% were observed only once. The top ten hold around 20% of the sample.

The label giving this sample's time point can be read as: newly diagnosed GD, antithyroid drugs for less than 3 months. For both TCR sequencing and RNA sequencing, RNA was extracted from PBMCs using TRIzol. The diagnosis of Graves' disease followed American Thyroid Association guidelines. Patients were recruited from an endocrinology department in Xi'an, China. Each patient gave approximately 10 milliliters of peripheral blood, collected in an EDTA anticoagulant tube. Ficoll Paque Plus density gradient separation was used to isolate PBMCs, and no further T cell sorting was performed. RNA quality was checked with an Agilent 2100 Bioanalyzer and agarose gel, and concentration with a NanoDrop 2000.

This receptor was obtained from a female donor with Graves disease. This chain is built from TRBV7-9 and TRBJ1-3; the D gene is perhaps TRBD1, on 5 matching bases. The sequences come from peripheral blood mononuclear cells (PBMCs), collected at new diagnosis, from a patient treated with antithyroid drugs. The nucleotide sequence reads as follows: TGTGCCAGCAGCTCGTGGACCGACAGCTCTGGAAACACCATATATTTT. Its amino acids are CASSSWTDSSGNTIYF.